Listed here are 29 T cell receptor beta chains from one sample, sequenced in a study of blood T cells in healthy people across ages (dated by TCRdb to the mid-2010s). Receptor amplification or capture employed 5' RACE. TCRdb lists the instrument as Illumina HiSeq 2500. A second PCR of roughly 6 to 11 cycles was run with a J-beta primer mix and a sample-barcoded 5' primer. TCRdb passed the public sequencing reads through fastp at Q25 and MiXCR, retaining productive beta sequences. Rows with a matching CDR3 protein are joined into one entry that keeps the most common DNA and genes. A total of about 1.6 million distinct CDR3 sequences appear in this sample, about 32% of them only once. The ten largest clones represent 10% to 12% of the sample. Sequencing was performed on blood. These receptors were collected from a woman aged 30 to 39 in good health.

There are many counts of this clonotype. V gene TRBV7-9 combines with J gene TRBJ2-5; D possibly corresponds to TRBD2 (7 bases). Germline CDR1 SEHNR, CDR2 FQNEAQ (reference sequence). Trimming shortened V by 3 bases and J by 5 bases, and 10 bases separated the two germline ends. The CDR3 consists of 13 residues. DNA for the CDR3: TGTGCCAGCAGCTTCGGGGGGCCGGAGACCCAGTACTTC. It encodes CASSFGGPETQYF.

The chain employs TRBV4-1 and TRBJ2-1; D perhaps matches TRBD1 (6 bases). The CDR3 runs 14 residues. V was pared by 1 base and J by 6 bases, with 10 bases between. CDR1 and CDR2 from the germline V gene are MGHRA and YSYEKL. In DNA form, the CDR3 reads TGCGCCAGCAGCCAAGTGCCGGACAGCAATGAGCAGTTCTTC. Translating gives CASSQVPDSNEQFF.

J is TRBJ2-1 and V is TRBV7-6; 8 bases are shared with TRBD1. The CDR3 covers 16 residues. V trimming: 4 bases; J trimming: 5 bases; junction bases outside the gene matches: 10. The germline V gene has CDR1 SGHVS and CDR2 FNYEAQ. In DNA, the CDR3 is TGTGCCAGCAGCTCCCCGTACCGGGACAGGAACAATGAGCAGTTCTTC. Encoded protein: CASSSPYRDRNNEQFF.

About this clonotype: Compared with germline, one end of the junction differs, possibly owing to a read error. CDR3 in DNA: TGTGCCAGCAGCTTGGGACAGGCTGCCAATAAGCAGTTCTTC. Protein product: CASSLGQAANKQFF. V gene TRBV9 combines with J gene TRBJ2-1; TRBD1 agrees at 8 bases. The CDR3 totals 14 residues. Germline V gene lookup returns CDR1 SGDLS and CDR2 YYNGEE.

The chain recombines TRBV7-9 with TRBJ2-4; possibly TRBD1 or TRBD2 for D (6 bases each). There are 15 residues in the CDR3. V shed 6 bases and J shed 0 bases, with 12 bases lying between them. Germline V gene sequence: CDR1 SEHNR, CDR2 FQNEAQ (reference sequence). The CDR3 bases are TGTGCCAGCAGTGATAAGGGGGGAGCCAAAAACATTCAGTACTTC. Translation gives CASSDKGGAKNIQYF.

This clonotype has at least ten counts. The chain links TRBV9 to TRBJ2-6; no definite D call. Germline assignment: CDR1 SGDLS and CDR2 YYNGEE. The CDR3 runs to 15 residues. Trimming removed 0 bases from V and 0 bases from J, with 4 bases in between. CDR3 sequence (DNA): TGTGCCAGCAGCGTAGGGATCTCTGGGGCCAACGTCCTGACTTTC. Translating it yields CASSVGISGANVLTF. Full variable domain (remainder filled in from reference TRBV9 and TRBJ2-6): DSGVTQTPKHLITATGQRVTLRCSPRSGDLSVYWYQQSLDQGLQFLIQYYNGEERAKGNILERFSAQQFPDLHSELNLSSLELGDSALYFCASSVGISGANVLTFGAGSRLTVL.

In the case of this clonotype: At one of its ends the junction is not consistent with the germline gene, which may arise from a read error. V gene TRBV27 combines with J gene TRBJ2-1, with no clear D. This CDR3 spans 14 amino acids. Germline values: CDR1 MNHEY, CDR2 SMNVEV (reference sequence). The CDR3 spells CTSSFEENYNEQFF. The CDR3 bases are TGTACCAGCAGTTTCGAGGAGAACTACAATGAGCAGTTCTTC.

This clonotype appeared once. The chain uses TRBV6-1 and TRBJ2-3; 12 nucleotides agree with TRBD2. J was trimmed by 5 bases and V by 4 bases; bases with no gene match: 7. This CDR3 contains 16 residues. Per germline, CDR1 MNHNS and CDR2 SASEGT. The CDR3 reads CASSGRLAGEEDTQYF. CDR3 nucleotide sequence: TGTGCCAGCAGTGGAAGACTAGCGGGGGAGGAAGATACGCAGTATTTT.

Regarding this clonotype: One junction end does not reproduce the germline sequence, and a read error may be involved. This chain connects TRBV4-1 to TRBJ1-5; D is unclear. Germline assignment: CDR1 MGHRA and CDR2 YSYEKL. CDR3 size: 15 residues. CDR3 sequence (DNA): TGCGCCAGCAGCCAAGACAGGTCTAGCAGTCAGCCCCAGCATTTT. Translated, it gives CASSQDRSSSQPQHF.

V is TRBV12-3 or TRBV12-4 and J is TRBJ1-5; 7 bases agree with TRBD1. Trimming removed 6 bases from V and 4 bases from J; junction bases left unmatched: 6. This CDR3 has 14 residues. CDR3: CASRRQGINQPQHF. The CDR3 DNA sequence: TGTGCCAGCAGGAGACAGGGAATAAATCAGCCCCAGCATTTT.

This sequence joins TRBV7-2 and TRBJ2-1; D gene uncertain. V was shortened by 1 base and J by 6 bases, with 10 bases between the two germline ends. The CDR3 totals 14 residues. The germline V gene has CDR1 SGHTA and CDR2 FQGNSA. Here the CDR3 reads CASSLGGNLNEQFF. CDR3 coding DNA: TGTGCCAGCAGCTTAGGAGGCAACCTCAATGAGCAGTTCTTC.

This clonotype was observed once. V and J are TRBV11-2 and TRBJ1-2, with D hard to call. This CDR3 has 15 amino acids. V was clipped by 3 bases and J by 3 bases, with 14 bases between them. Germline CDR1 is SGHAT and CDR2 is FQNNGV. The CDR3 loop is CASSLDGFSHYGYTF. The CDR3 DNA is TGTGCCAGCAGCTTGGACGGATTTTCGCACTATGGCTACACCTTC.

This sequence joins TRBV12-3 or TRBV12-4 and TRBJ2-1; TRBD2 is a possible D gene (6 bases). This CDR3 region has 12 residues. Trimming took 7 bases from V and 4 from J, leaving 8 bases between them. The CDR3 loop reads CASNAGYNEQFF. The CDR3 DNA reads as TGTGCCAGCAACGCGGGGTACAATGAGCAGTTCTTC.

This clonotype was counted a few times. This chain uses TRBV10-3 with TRBJ1-1, with D maybe TRBD1 (5 bases). Trimming left V 11 bases short and J 8 bases short, with 15 bases between. CDR1 and CDR2 from the germline V gene are ENHRY and SYGVKD. There are 11 residues in the CDR3. The CDR3 nucleotides are TGTGCCGTTCGAGCCGACAGCGAAGCTTTCTTT. Translated, it gives CAVRADSEAFF.

This clonotype occurred a few times. This rearrangement joins TRBV4-1 to TRBJ2-7; 11 bases map to TRBD2. The CDR3 runs to 15 residues. Germline CDR1 reads MGHRA; CDR2 reads YSYEKL. V lost 4 bases, J lost 2 bases, and 4 bases stayed unmatched. The CDR3 bases are TGCGCCAGCAGCCCCTCTAGCGGGGGGCCCTACGAGCAGTACTTC. Amino acid sequence: CASSPSSGGPYEQYF.

This clonotype occurred many times. V usage is TRBV27 and J usage is TRBJ1-2, with TRBD1 matching over 7 bases. The junction had 2 bases not matched to a gene; V was cut back by 6 bases and J by 4 bases. The CDR3 is made up of 12 amino acids. Germline CDR1 and CDR2: MNHEY and SMNVEV (reference sequence). The CDR3 here is CASRTGAYGYTF. For the CDR3, the DNA is TGTGCCAGCAGAACAGGGGCCTATGGCTACACCTTC.

About this clonotype: Germline and junction disagree at one end, which may indicate a read error. The chain carries TRBV14 and TRBJ2-3; 9 nucleotides match TRBD2. In germline, CDR1 is SGHDN, CDR2 FVKESK. This CDR3 region has 15 residues. The CDR3 DNA follows: TGTGCCGGCAGCCCGATAGCGGGAGAGGGCGATACGCAGTATTTT. Its translation is CAGSPIAGEGDTQYF.

In this sample, this clonotype turned up many times. The rearrangement links TRBV27 to TRBJ2-7; 9 bases are a match to TRBD1. V shed 8 bases, J shed 5 bases, and the junction held 10 bases outside the gene matches. The germline CDR1 and CDR2 sequences are MNHEY and SMNVEV (reference sequence). CDR3 size: 14 residues. This CDR3 reads CASWTGTGLDEQYF. CDR3 coding DNA: TGTGCCAGCTGGACCGGGACAGGGTTGGACGAGCAGTACTTC.

The chain uses TRBV20-1 and TRBJ2-1, with D hard to call. V lost 1 base and J 7 bases, leaving 20 bases between the germline ends. There are 16 residues in the CDR3. Germline V lookup: CDR1 DFQATT, CDR2 SNEGSKA (reference sequence). CDR3 sequence (DNA): TGCAGTGCTAGAGCATGGAAGACGCTTGCGCGGAATGAGCAGTTCTTC. It translates to CSARAWKTLARNEQFF.

The chain joins TRBV2 to TRBJ2-1; 9 positions match TRBD2. CDR1 and CDR2 from the germline V gene are SNHLY and FYNNEI. J lost 2 bases, V lost 3 bases, and 8 bases had no gene match. The CDR3 runs to 17 residues. The CDR3 DNA reads TGTGCCAGCAGTGATCGCCCGGGACTAGCAACCTACAATGAGCAGTTCTTC. Residues: CASSDRPGLATYNEQFF.

This clonotype was recorded many times. The V gene is TRBV4-1, the J gene TRBJ1-2; D is undetermined. Germline assignment: CDR1 MGHRA and CDR2 YSYEKL. V shed 2 bases and J shed 7 bases, with 11 bases lying between them. This CDR3 contains 13 residues. Written as DNA, the CDR3 is TGCGCCAGCAGCCAATTAGGGTTCGGTGGCTACACCTTC. Translating it yields CASSQLGFGGYTF.

The gene calls are TRBV21-1 and TRBJ2-1. TRBV21-1 is reported as a pseudogene. The CDR3 is 10 amino acids. CDR3 residues: CASSRRCQFF. DNA for the CDR3: TGTGCCAGCAGCAGAAGATGCCAGTTCTTC.

Only a few counts were recorded for this clonotype. The chain employs TRBV5-6 and TRBJ1-5; a possible D gene is TRBD1 (5 bases). V lost 2 bases to trimming and J lost 2 bases, with 20 bases between them. CDR3 length: 18 amino acids. Germline CDR1 and CDR2: SGHDT and YYEEEE. CDR3 region: CASSFETHPGLGNQPQHF. CDR3 nucleotide sequence: TGTGCCAGCAGCTTTGAGACCCACCCAGGGTTAGGCAATCAGCCCCAGCATTTT.

The table lists this clonotype with many counts. The chain links TRBV29-1 to TRBJ2-3; D unresolved. V shed 3 bases and J shed 3 bases, with 13 bases lying between them. CDR3 length equals 14 residues. Looked up from germline, CDR1 is SQVTM and CDR2 is ANQGSEA. Here the CDR3 reads CSVDLYVGTDTQYF. CDR3 nucleotides: TGCAGCGTTGATTTGTACGTCGGGACAGATACGCAGTATTTT.

V usage is TRBV20-1 and J usage is TRBJ2-1; weak D call: TRBD1 (7 bases). Germline CDR1 DFQATT, CDR2 SNEGSKA (reference sequence). V lost 6 bases, J lost 0 bases, and 12 bases lay in between. The CDR3 is 14 residues long. In DNA, the CDR3 is TGCAGTGCCAGGGGGGTTACCTCCTACAATGAGCAGTTCTTC. Translation gives CSARGVTSYNEQFF.

For this clonotype: The junction and the germline gene differ at one end; a read error may be behind it. V gene TRBV5-1 combines with J gene TRBJ2-3; 7 bases fit TRBD1. The CDR3 has 14 amino acids. Germline V lookup: CDR1 SGHRS, CDR2 YFSETQ. CDR3 residues: CVSSLQGMADTQYF. The CDR3 DNA reads TGCGTCAGCAGCTTACAGGGGATGGCAGATACGCAGTATTTT.

Only a few counts were recorded for this clonotype. This chain links TRBV5-1 with TRBJ2-2, with 10 bases matching TRBD1. Looked up from germline, CDR1 is SGHRS and CDR2 is YFSETQ. The J segment lost 6 bases and the V segment lost 5 bases, leaving 10 bases of the junction unmatched. CDR3 length equals 16 residues. Written as DNA, the CDR3 is TGCGCCAGCAGAAGAGAGTTAGGGACAGGGGCCGGGGAGCTGTTTTTT. It yields the protein CASRRELGTGAGELFF.

The V gene is TRBV12-3 or TRBV12-4, the J gene TRBJ1-4, with a tentative D call TRBD1 (6 bases). CDR3 length: 14 amino acids. V was cut by 6 bases and J by 10 bases, with 18 bases left in between. CDR3 nucleotide sequence: TGTGCCAGCAGGTCCTCGACAGGAGTGGGAAAACTGTTTTTT. It translates to CASRSSTGVGKLFF.

In this sample, this clonotype turned up a few times. Germline and junction disagree at one end, which may indicate a read error. V gene TRBV5-1 combines with J gene TRBJ2-1, with D possibly matching TRBD1 (6 bases). This CDR3 is 12 amino acids long. Germline V gives CDR1 SGHRS, CDR2 YFSETQ. Here the CDR3 DNA reads TGCGCCAACAGCTCACAGGGAAATGAGCAGTTCTTC. It is translated as CANSSQGNEQFF.